This T cell receptor (beta chain) is drawn from a study of blood T cell repertoires in COVID-19. V lost 6 bases, J lost 4 bases, and 13 bases lay in between. This CDR3 region has 14 residues. Per germline, CDR1 ENHRY and CDR2 SYGVKD. Original processing methods: The authors estimated nucleated cell counts from reference gene primer amplification. Produced via immunoSEQ multiplex PCR; TCRdb's table is partial and in-frame only. D and trimming were read from the DNA, whereas the V and J calls and clone size are those reported in that table. The data show about 130,000 clones, with more than 70% seen just once and approximately 1.1% held by the top ten.

Sequencing was performed on peripheral blood. The sequence came from a woman aged 80 or over with acute or convalescent COVID-19. The J gene is TRBJ1-3, the V gene TRBV10-3; D is ambiguous. The DNA of the CDR3 is TGTGCCATCAGGCAGGAAGTTTCCGGAAACACCATATATTTT. The encoded protein is CAIRQEVSGNTIYF.